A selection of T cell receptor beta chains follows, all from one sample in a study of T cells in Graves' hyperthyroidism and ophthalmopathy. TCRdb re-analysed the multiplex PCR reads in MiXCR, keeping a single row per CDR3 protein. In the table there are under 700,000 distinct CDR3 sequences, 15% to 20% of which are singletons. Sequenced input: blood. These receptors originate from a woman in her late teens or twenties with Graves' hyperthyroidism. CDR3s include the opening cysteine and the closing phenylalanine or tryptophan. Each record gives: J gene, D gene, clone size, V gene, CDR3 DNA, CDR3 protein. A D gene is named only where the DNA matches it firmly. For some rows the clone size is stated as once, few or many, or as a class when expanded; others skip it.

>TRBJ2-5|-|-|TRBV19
TGTGCCAGTAGTATCGGTGGTGGTAGCGTCCCTATGCGAGAGACCCAGTACTTC
CASSIGGGSVPMRETQYF
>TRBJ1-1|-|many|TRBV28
TGTGCCAGCAGCCGACAGGCTATGAACACTGAAGCTTTCTTT
CASSRQAMNTEAFF
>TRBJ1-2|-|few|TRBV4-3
TGCGCCAGCAGCCAAGAGCGGATGTACTATGGCTACACCTTC
CASSQERMYYGYTF
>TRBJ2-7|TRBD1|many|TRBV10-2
TGCGCCAGCAGTGAGTCCACGAACACAGGGGTCTACGAGCAGTACTTC
CASSESTNTGVYEQYF
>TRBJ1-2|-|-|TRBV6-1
TGTGCCAGCAGTGAAGCTTATTCCAGGGGCTATGGCTACACCTTC
CASSEAYSRGYGYTF
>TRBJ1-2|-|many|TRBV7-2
TGTGCCAGCAGCCCATTTGTCCTGCCTGGGGGGTATGGCTACACCTTC
CASSPFVLPGGYGYTF
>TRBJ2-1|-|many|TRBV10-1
TGCGCCAGCAGTGAGTCAGGCGTAAGCTCCTACAATGAGCAGTTCTTC
CASSESGVSSYNEQFF
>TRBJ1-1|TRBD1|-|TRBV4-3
TGCGCCAGCAGCCATGCCCCGGGACAGAGTATGAACACTGAAGCTTTCTTT
CASSHAPGQSMNTEAFF
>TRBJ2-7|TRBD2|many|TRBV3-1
TGTGCCAGCAGCCAAGGACTAGCGGGGTCCGAGCAGTACTTC
CASSQGLAGSEQYF
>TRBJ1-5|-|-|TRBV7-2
TGTGCCAGCAGCCTGCTCGGTTTCAATCAGCCCCAGCATTTT
CASSLLGFNQPQHF
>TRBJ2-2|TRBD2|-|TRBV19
TGTGCCAGTAGTATCCTAGCGGGAGCTAGTGGAACCGGGGAGCTGTTTTTT
CASSILAGASGTGELFF
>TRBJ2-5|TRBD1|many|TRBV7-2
TGTGCCAGCAGCTTGGACAGGGTCGAGGAGACCCAGTACTTC
CASSLDRVEETQYF